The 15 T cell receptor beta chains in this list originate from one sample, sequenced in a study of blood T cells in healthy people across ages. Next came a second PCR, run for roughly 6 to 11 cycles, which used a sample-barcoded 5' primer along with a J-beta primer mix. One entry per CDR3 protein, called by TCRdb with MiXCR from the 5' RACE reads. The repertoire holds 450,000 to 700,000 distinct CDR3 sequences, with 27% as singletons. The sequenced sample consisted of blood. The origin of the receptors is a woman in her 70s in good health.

CDR3 loop: CASSSIGRGAVLTDTQYF. The CDR3 DNA is TGTGCCAGCAGCTCCATCGGGCGCGGGGCGGTTCTCACAGATACGCAGTATTTT. The chain couples TRBV7-9 to TRBJ2-3; D possibly corresponds to TRBD2 (6 bases). This CDR3 has 18 amino acids. Germline loops: CDR1 SEHNR, CDR2 FQNEAQ (reference sequence). Trimming removed 4 bases at V and 2 bases at J, with 22 bases between. Full variable domain (remainder filled in from reference TRBV7-9 and TRBJ2-3): DTGVSQNPRHKITKRGQNVTFRCDPISEHNRLYWYRQTLGQGPEFLTYFQNEAQLEKSRLLSDRFSAERPKGSFSTLEIQRTEQGDSAMYLCASSSIGRGAVLTDTQYFGPGTRLTVL.

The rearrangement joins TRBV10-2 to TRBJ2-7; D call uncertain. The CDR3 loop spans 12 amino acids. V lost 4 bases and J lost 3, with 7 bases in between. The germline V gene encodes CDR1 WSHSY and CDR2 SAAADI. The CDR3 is CASSVIFYEQYF. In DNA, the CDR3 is TGCGCCAGCAGTGTGATTTTCTACGAGCAGTACTTC.

The CDR3 DNA reads as TGTGCCAGCAGCTTGGGGTCGGGGCCCAACTATGGCTACACCTTC. It is translated as CASSLGSGPNYGYTF. The V gene is TRBV7-9, the J gene TRBJ1-2, with D maybe TRBD1 (5 bases). Germline V gene data show CDR1 as SEHNR and CDR2 as FQNEAQ (reference sequence). V was trimmed by 3 bases and J by 2 bases, leaving 13 bases between them. This CDR3 contains 15 residues.

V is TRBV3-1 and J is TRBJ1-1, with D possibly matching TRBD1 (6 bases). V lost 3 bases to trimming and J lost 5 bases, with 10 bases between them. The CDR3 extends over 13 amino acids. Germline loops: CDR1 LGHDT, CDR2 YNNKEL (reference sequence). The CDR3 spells CASSQTTGTEAFF. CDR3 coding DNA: TGTGCCAGCAGCCAGACGACAGGAACTGAAGCTTTCTTT.

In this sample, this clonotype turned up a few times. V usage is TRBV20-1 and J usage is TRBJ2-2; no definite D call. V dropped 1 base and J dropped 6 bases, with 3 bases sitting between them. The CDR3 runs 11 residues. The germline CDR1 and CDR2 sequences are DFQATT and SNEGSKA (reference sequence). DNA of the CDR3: TGCAGTGCTAGAGGGCCCGGGGAGCTGTTTTTT. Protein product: CSARGPGELFF.

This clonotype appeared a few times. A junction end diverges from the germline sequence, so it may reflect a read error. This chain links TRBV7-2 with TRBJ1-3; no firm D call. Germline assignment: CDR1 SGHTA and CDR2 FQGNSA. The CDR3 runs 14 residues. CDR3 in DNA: TGTGCCAGCTACCGTCGGAGCTCTGGATACACCATATATTTT. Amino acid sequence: CASYRRSSGYTIYF.

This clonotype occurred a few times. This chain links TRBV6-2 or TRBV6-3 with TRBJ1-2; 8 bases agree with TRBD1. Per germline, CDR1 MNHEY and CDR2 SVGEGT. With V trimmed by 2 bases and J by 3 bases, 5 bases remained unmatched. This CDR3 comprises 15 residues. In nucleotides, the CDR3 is TGTGCCAGCAGTTACATCCCAGGGGGCGACTATGGCTACACCTTC. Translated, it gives CASSYIPGGDYGYTF.

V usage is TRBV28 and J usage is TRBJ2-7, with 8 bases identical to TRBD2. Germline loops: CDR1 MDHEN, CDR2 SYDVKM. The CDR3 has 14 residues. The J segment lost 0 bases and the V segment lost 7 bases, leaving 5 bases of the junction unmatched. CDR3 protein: CASMSGGASYEQYF. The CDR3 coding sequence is TGTGCCAGCATGTCGGGGGGGGCCTCCTACGAGCAGTACTTC.

The CDR3 sequence is CASSADRPLSGNTIYF. The CDR3 DNA is TGTGCCAGCAGTGCTGACAGACCCCTCTCTGGAAACACCATATATTTT. This rearrangement joins TRBV25-1 to TRBJ1-3; maybe TRBD1 (5 bases). V shed 4 bases and J shed 0 bases, with 13 bases lying between them. Germline V gene sequence: CDR1 MGHDK, CDR2 SYGVNS. The CDR3 contains 16 residues.

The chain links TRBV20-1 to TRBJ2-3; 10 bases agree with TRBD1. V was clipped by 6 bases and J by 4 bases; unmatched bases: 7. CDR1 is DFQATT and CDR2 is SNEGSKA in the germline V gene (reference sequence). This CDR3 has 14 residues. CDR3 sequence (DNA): TGCAGTGCCGTCCGGGACAGGGGTCCAGATACGCAGTATTTT. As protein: CSAVRDRGPDTQYF.

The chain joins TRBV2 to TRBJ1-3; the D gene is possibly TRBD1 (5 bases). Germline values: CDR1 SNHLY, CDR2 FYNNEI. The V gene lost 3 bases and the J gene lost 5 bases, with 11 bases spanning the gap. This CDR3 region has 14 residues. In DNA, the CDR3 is TGTGCCAGCAGTGAGGAAAGGGGTAGAAACACCATATATTTT. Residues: CASSEERGRNTIYF. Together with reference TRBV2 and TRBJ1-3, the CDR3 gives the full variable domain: EPEVTQTPSHQVTQMGQEVILRCVPISNHLYFYWYRQILGQKVEFLVSFYNNEISEKSEIFDDQFSVERPDGSNFTLKIRSTKLEDSAMYFCASSEERGRNTIYFGEGSWLTVV.

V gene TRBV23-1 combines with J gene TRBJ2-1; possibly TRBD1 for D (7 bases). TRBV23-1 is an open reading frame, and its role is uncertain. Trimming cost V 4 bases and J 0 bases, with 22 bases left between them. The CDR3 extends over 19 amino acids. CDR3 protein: CASSLPGGRMRSSYNEQFF. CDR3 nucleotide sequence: TGCGCCAGCAGTCTCCCAGGGGGGCGTATGAGGAGCTCCTACAATGAGCAGTTCTTC.

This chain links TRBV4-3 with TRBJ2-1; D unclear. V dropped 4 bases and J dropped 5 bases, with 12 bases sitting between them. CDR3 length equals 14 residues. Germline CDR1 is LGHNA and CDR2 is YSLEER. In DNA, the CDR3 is TGCGCCAGCAGCCGGGCGTGGCACGACAATGAGCAGTTCTTC. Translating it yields CASSRAWHDNEQFF.

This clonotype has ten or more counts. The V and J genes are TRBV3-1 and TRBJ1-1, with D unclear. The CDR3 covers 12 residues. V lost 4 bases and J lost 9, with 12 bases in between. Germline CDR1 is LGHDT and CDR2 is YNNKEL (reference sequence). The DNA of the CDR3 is TGTGCCAGCAGCCTCGGAGGGCAGCAAGCTTTCTTT. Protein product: CASSLGGQQAFF. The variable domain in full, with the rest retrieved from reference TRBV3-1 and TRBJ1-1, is DTAVSQTPKYLVTQMGNDKSIKCEQNLGHDTMYWYKQDSKKFLKIMFSYNNKELIINETVPNRFSPKSPDKAHLNLHINSLELGDSAVYFCASSLGGQQAFFGQGTRLTVV.

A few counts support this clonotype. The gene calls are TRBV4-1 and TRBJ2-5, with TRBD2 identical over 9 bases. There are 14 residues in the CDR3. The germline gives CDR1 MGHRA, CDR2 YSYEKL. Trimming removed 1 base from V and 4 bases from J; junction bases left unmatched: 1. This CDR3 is CASSQGTSVETQYF. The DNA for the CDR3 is TGCGCCAGCAGCCAAGGGACTAGCGTAGAGACCCAGTACTTC.